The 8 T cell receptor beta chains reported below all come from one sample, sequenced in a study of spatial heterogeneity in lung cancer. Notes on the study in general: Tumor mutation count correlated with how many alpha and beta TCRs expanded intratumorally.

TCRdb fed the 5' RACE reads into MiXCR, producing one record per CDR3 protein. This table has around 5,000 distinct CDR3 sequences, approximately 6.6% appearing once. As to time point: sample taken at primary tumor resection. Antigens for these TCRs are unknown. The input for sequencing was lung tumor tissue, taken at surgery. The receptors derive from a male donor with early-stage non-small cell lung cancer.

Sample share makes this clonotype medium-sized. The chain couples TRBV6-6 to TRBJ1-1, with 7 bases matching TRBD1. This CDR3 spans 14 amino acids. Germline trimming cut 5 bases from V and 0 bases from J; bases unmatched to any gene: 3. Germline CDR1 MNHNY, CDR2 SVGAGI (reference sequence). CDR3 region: CASSRQGMNTEAFF. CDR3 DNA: TGTGCCAGCAGTAGACAGGGAATGAACACTGAAGCTTTCTTT.

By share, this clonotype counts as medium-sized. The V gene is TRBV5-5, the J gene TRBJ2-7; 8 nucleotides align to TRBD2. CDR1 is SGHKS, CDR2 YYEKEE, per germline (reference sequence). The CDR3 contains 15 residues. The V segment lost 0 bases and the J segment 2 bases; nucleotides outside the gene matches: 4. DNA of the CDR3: TGTGCCAGCAGCTTGGGAGCGGGAGTCGCCTACGAGCAGTACTTC. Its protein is CASSLGAGVAYEQYF.

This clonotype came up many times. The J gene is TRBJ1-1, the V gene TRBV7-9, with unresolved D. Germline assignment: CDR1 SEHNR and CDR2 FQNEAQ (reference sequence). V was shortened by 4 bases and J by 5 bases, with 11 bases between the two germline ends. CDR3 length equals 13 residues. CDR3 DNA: TGTGCCAGCAGCTCCTTGCGTGGGACTGAAGCTTTCTTT. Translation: CASSSLRGTEAFF.

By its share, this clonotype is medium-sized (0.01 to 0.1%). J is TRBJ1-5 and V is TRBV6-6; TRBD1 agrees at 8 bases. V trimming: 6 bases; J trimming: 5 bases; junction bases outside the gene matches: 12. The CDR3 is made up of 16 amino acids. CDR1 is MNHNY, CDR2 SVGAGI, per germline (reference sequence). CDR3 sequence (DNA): TGTGCCAGCAGCTGGTCGCCGACAGGGGAGGATCAGCCCCAGCATTTT. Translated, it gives CASSWSPTGEDQPQHF.

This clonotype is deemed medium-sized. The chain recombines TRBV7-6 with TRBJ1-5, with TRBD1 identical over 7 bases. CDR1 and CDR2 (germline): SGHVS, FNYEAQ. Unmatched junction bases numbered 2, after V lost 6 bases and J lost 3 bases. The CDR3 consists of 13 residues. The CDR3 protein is CASRGGPNQPQHF. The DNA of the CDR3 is TGTGCCAGCAGAGGGGGCCCCAATCAGCCCCAGCATTTT.

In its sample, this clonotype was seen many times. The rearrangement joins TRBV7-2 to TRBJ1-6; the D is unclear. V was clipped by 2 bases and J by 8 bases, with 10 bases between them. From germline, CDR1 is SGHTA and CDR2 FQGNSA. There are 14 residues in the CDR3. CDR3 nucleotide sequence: TGTGCCAGCAGCTTATATACGGTGGATTCACCCCTCCACTTT. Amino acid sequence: CASSLYTVDSPLHF.

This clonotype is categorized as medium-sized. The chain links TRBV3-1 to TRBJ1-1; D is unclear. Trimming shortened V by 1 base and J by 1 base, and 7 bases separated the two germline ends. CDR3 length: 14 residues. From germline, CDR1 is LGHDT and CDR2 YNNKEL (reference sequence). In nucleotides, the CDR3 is TGTGCCAGCAGCCAAGGACTGGGGAACACTGAAGCTTTCTTT. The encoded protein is CASSQGLGNTEAFF. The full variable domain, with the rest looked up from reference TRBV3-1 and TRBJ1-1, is DTAVSQTPKYLVTQMGNDKSIKCEQNLGHDTMYWYKQDSKKFLKIMFSYNNKELIINETVPNRFSPKSPDKAHLNLHINSLELGDSAVYFCASSQGLGNTEAFFGQGTRLTVV.

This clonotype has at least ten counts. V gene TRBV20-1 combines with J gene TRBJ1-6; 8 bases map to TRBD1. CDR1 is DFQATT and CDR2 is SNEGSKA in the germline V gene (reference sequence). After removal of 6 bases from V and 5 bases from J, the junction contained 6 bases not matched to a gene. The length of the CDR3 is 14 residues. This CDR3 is CSARGGQDNSPLHF. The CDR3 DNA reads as TGCAGTGCCCGAGGGGGACAGGATAATTCACCCCTCCACTTT.